This section outlines one T cell receptor (beta chain) sequence together with its context. The sample comes from a study of blood T cell repertoires in COVID-19. Study-wide context: In each case, the material was cDNA or gDNA derived from T cells, B-cell-depleted T cells, or PBMCs.

There are 15 residues in the CDR3. V shed 4 bases and J shed 0 bases, with 12 bases lying between them. Germline V gene lookup returns CDR1 KGHSY and CDR2 FQNENV. Libraries were prepared by immunoSEQ multiplex PCR; TCRdb keeps only in-frame clonotypes and omits some of them. Of some 140,000 clones in the sample, around 80% were seen once. The clonotype originates from a man aged 35 to 55 with acute COVID-19. The chain is built from TRBV16 and TRBJ1-1; D may be TRBD1 (5 bases). The sequencing input was PBMCs or T cells enriched from blood (not recorded which). The DNA for the CDR3 is TGTGCCAGCAGCCTCCCGGGGGTGGTGAACACTGAAGCTTTCTTT. The encoded protein is CASSLPGVVNTEAFF.